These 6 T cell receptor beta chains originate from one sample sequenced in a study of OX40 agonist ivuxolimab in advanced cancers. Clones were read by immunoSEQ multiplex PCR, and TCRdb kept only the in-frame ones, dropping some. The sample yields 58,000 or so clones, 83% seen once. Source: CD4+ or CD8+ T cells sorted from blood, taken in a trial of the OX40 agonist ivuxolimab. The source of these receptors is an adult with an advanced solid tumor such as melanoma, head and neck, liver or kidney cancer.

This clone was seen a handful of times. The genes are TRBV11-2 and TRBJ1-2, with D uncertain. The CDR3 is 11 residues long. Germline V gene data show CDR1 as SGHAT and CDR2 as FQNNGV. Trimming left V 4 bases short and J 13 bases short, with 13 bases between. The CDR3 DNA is TGTGCCAGCAGCTCCGGAGGTGCCACCACCTTC. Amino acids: CASSSGGATTF.

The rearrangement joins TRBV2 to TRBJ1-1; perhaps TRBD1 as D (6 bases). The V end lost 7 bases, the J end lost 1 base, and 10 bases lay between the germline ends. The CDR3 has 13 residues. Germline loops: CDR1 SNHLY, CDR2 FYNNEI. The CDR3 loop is CASIIGGNTEAFF. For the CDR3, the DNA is TGTGCCAGCATCATAGGGGGGAACACTGAAGCTTTCTTT.

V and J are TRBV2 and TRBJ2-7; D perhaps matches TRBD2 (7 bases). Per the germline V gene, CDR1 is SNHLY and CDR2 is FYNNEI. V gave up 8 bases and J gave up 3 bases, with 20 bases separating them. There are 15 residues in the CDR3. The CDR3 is CASGGGLLEDYEQYF. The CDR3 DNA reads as TGTGCCAGCGGGGGGGGCTTACTTGAGGACTACGAGCAGTACTTC.

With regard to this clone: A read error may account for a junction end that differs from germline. CDR3 residues: CAITPGNAGELFF. The CDR3 coding sequence is TGTGCCATCACTCCTGGGAACGCCGGGGAGCTGTTTTTT. This chain uses TRBV10-3 with TRBJ2-2; D ambiguous. CDR3 length equals 13 residues. Germline CDR1 and CDR2: ENHRY and SYGVKD.

CDR3 bases: TGTGCCAGCAGCTACGGTTTTCTGGGGGATTATGGCTACACCTTC. Translation gives CASSYGFLGDYGYTF. This sequence joins TRBV5-6 and TRBJ1-2; a weak D match, TRBD1 (5 bases). The ends were cut back, 3 bases at V and 5 bases at J, with 17 bases in the middle. The CDR3 is 15 amino acids. Germline CDR1 and CDR2: SGHDT and YYEEEE.

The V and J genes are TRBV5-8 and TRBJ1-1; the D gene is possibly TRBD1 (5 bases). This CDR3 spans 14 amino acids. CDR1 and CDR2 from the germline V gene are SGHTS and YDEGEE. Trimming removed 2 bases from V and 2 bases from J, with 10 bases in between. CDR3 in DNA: TGTGCCAGCAGCTTCGTCGGACACAACACTGAAGCTTTCTTT. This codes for CASSFVGHNTEAFF. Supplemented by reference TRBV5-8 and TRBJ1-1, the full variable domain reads EAGVTQSPTHLIKTRGQQATLRCSPISGHTSVYWYQQALGLGLQFLLWYDEGEERNRGNFPPRFSGRQFPNYSSELNVNALELEDSALYLCASSFVGHNTEAFFGQGTRLTVV.